The entry below gives a single T cell receptor (beta chain) sequence along with its context. As processed by the authors: Amplification of reference gene primers provided the estimated nucleated cell counts. Assay: immunoSEQ multiplex PCR; the TCRdb copy retains only in-frame clones and omits some. The V and J calls and clone size were taken over from that table, and D and trimming were inferred from the DNA. This table holds 100,000 to 130,000 clones, about 88% found once. This sample was included in a study of blood T cell repertoires in COVID-19. As for the study in general: The United States, Italy and Spain provided the acute and convalescent COVID-19 samples. In each case, the material was cDNA or gDNA derived from T cells, B-cell-depleted T cells, or PBMCs.

Per germline, CDR1 MDHEN and CDR2 SYDVKM. This CDR3 has 14 amino acids. After removal of 2 bases from V and 10 bases from J, the junction contained 8 bases not matched to a gene. Sequencing input: peripheral blood. The chain recombines TRBV28 with TRBJ2-4; 7 bases fit TRBD2. The clonotype originates from a human donor in a cohort sampled during active COVID-19. The CDR3 nucleotides are TGTGCCAGCAGTTTAGTTGAGGCGCGGGGGATTCAGTACTTC. Translation: CASSLVEARGIQYF.